This T cell receptor (beta chain) was captured in a study of T cell responses to AZD1222 COVID-19 vaccine (dated by TCRdb to 2020 to 2022). Regarding the research as a whole: TCR sequencing covered roughly 230 trial participants: 200 to 210 given two doses of AZD1222 and approximately 26 given two doses of MenACWY control vaccine. Trial participants were enrolled by age into 18-55, 56-69 and 70-plus year subgroups, with around 150, 28 and 57 TCR-sequenced participants respectively.

In regard to this clone: No cognate antigen has been identified for it. No base qualities exist here, and no much larger clone lies one base off it.

The CDR3 regions of human TCRbeta chains were subjected to immunosequencing. The authors processed their data as follows. TCRs in the repertoires were matched against a reference library of SARS-CoV-2-specific TCRs that had been generated with the MIRA antigen-specificity platform. Breadth was defined as the fraction of unique TCRs that were SARS-CoV-2-associated. Depth was defined as the fraction of total T cells that were SARS-CoV-2-associated. Using the MIRA data, each spike-specific TCR was mapped to the spike region that the TCR reacts to and placed in a CD4 or CD8 class. Log10-transformed breadth and depth values were compared by one-way ANOVA with Sidak's multiple comparisons tests. What TCRdb holds here is the immuneACCESS table cut down to in-frame rearrangements. Part of the clones is not present; checked against another copy, under half of the missing clones reflect an unresolved V gene, and the others are unexplained. The DNA gave D and trimming, while V, J and clone size come from that table. This sample has around 78,000 clones in its table, and about 89% of those were observed once. 4.5% to 5.5% of the sample goes to the ten largest clones.

What the work shows at the level of the full study, not this receptor alone: Only 5 to 7 AZD1222 recipients were SARS-CoV-2 seropositive at baseline, limiting conclusions about previously exposed vaccinees. In the small 56-69-year group, the increase in depth fell short of significance, most likely because of low power. Participants were mostly white British and included more females than males, and it was suggested by the authors that clonal diversity may have been underestimated. Reportedly, almost half of the unique spike-specific TCRs recognized epitopes lying outside the regions that are mutated in the B.1.351 and B.1.1.7 variants. No day 14 peak-response samples were available, so repertoires were characterized only after the peak T cell response. CD4 TCRs associated with the vaccine covered the entire spike protein, and the dominant responses were in regions 160-218 and 743-854. A significant rise in spike-specific TCR breadth and depth was observed after two AZD1222 doses relative to day 0 and relative to MenACWY recipients.

V and J lose 4 bases and 6 bases, and a span of 17 bases separates them. The CDR3 covers 14 residues, taking in both the cysteine and the phenylalanine. The only DNA kept is the CDR3, 42 bases in frame from the first base. The germline V gene gives CDR1 as SGHRS and CDR2 as YFSETQ. This specimen's time point label, per the study, means: baseline before first vaccination. Taken with the paper, the label for treatment or condition translates to: meningococcal conjugate vaccine given as trial control. Vaccinee samples came from UK trials COV001 and COV002, including a single-blind randomized controlled phase 2/3 trial of AZD1222 (ChAdOx1 nCoV-19) in healthy adults. For TCRbeta chain sequencing, PBMC samples were collected from trial participants at day 0 and at day 28 after the second dose.

The sequenced sample was peripheral blood, obtained on day 0 of MenACWY control vaccination. The chain couples TRBV5-1 to TRBJ2-7, and perhaps TRBD1 as D gene, on 5 matching bases. This TCR came from an adult in good health. The CDR3 region reads CASSPRTHGVEQYF. The nucleotide sequence is given as TGCGCCAGCAGCCCCAGGACACATGGCGTCGAGCAGTACTTC. Reference TRBV5-1 and TRBJ2-7 proteins supply the regions before and after the CDR3; the full variable domain is: KAGVTQTPRYLIKTRGQQVTLSCSPISGHRSVSWYQQTPGQGLQFLFEYFSETQRNKGNFPGRFSGRQFSNSRSEMNVSTLELGDSALYLCASSPRTHGVEQYFGPGTRLTVT.